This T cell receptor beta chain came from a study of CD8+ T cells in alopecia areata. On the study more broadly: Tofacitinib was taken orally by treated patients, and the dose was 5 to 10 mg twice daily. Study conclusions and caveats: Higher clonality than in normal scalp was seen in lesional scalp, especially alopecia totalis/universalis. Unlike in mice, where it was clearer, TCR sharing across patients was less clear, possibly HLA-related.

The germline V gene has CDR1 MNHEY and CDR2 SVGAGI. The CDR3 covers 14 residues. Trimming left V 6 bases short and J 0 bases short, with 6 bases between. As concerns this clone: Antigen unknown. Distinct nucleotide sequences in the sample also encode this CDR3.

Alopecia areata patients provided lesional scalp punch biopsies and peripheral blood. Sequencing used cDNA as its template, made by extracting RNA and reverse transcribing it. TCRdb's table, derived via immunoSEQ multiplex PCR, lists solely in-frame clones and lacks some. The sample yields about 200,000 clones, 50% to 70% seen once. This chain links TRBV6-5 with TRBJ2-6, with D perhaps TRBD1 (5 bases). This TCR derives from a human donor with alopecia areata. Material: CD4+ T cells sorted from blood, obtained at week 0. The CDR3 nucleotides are TGTGCCAGCAGCAGGGTCTCTGGGGCCAACGTCCTGACTTTC. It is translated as CASSRVSGANVLTF.